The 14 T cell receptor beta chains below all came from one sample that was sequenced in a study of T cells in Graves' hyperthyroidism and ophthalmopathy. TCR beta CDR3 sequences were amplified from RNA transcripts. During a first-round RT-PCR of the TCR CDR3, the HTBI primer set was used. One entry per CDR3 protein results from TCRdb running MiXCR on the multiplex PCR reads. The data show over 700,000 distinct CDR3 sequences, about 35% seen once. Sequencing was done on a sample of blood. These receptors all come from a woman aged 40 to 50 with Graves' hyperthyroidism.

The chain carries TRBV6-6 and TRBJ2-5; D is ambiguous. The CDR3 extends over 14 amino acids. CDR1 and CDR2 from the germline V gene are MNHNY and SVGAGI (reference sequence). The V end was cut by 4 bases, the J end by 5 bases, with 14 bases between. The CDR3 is CASSFLNMLETQYF. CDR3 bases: TGTGCCAGCAGTTTCCTCAATATGTTGGAGACCCAGTACTTC.

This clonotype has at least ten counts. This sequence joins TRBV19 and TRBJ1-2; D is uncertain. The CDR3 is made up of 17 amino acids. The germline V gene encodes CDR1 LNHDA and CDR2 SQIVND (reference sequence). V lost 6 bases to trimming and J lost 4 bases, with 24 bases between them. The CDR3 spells CASRLRPTLGPVYGYTF. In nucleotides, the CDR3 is TGTGCCAGTAGACTTCGACCTACCCTTGGGCCAGTCTATGGCTACACCTTC.

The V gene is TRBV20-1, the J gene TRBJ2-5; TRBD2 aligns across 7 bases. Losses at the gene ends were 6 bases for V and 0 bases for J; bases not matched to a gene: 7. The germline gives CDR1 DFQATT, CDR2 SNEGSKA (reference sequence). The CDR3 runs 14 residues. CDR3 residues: CSAPAGWYQETQYF. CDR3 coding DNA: TGCAGTGCGCCAGCGGGGTGGTACCAAGAGACCCAGTACTTC.

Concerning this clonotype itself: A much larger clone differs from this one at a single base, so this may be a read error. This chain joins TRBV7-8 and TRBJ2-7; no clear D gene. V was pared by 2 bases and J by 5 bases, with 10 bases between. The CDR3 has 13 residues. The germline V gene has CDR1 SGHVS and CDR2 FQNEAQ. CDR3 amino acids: CASSLSQANEQYF. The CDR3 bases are TGTGCCAGCAGCTTATCGCAGGCGAACGAGCAGTACTTC.

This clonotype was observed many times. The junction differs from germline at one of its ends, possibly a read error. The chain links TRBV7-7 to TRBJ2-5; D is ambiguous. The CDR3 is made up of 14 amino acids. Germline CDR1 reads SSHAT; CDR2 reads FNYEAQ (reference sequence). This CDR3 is CASSLTTNWETQYF. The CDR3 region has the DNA TGTGCTAGCAGCTTAACGACCAACTGGGAGACCCAGTACTTC.

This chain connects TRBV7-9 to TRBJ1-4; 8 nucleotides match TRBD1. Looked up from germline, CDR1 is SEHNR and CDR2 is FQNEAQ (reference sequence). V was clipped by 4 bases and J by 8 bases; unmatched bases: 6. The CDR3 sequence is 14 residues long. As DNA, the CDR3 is TGTGCCAGCAGCTCGACAGGGGCAACGGAAAAACTGTTTTTT. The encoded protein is CASSSTGATEKLFF.

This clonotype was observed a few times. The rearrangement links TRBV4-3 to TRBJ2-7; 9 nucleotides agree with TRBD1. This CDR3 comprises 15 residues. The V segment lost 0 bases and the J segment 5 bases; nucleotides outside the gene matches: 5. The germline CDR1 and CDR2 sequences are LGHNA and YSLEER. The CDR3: CASSQEPGQGDEQYF. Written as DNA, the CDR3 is TGCGCCAGCAGCCAAGAACCGGGACAGGGAGACGAGCAGTACTTC.

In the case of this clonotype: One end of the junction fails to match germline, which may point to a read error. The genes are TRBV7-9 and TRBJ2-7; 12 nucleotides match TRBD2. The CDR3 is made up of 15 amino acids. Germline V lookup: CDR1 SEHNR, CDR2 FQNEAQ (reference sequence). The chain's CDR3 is CASSITSGGTYEQCF. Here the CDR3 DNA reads TGTGCCAGCAGTATAACTAGCGGGGGGACCTACGAGCAGTGCTTC.

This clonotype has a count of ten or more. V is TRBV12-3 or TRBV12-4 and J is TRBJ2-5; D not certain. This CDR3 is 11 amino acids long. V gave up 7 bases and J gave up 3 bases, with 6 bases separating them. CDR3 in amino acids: CASTDEETQYF. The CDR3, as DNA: TGTGCCAGCACTGATGAAGAGACCCAGTACTTC.

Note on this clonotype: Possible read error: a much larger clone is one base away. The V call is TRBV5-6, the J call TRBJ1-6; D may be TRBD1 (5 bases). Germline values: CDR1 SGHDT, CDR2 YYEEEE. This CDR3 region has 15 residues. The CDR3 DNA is TGTGCCGGCAGCGCAGCCGGGACTCCGGATTCACCCCTCCACTTT. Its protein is CAGSAAGTPDSPLHF.

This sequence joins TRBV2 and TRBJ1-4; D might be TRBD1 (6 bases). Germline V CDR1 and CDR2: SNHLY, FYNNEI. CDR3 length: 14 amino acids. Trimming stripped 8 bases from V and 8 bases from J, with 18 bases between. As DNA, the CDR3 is TGTGCCAGCCGGTCAGGGGACGAGTGGGAAAAACTGTTTTTT. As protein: CASRSGDEWEKLFF.

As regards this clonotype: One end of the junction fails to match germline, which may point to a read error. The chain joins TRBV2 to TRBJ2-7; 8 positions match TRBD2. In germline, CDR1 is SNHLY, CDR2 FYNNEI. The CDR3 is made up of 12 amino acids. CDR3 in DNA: TGTGCCAGCAGCCAGGCCGGGGGGGCCACGGAATTC. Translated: CASSQAGGATEF.

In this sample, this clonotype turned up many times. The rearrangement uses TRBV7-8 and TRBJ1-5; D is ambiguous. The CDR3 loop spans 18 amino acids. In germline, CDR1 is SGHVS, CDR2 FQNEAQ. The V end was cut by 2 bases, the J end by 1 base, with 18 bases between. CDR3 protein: CASSLRQSVGLSNQPQHF. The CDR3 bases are TGTGCCAGCAGCTTACGCCAGTCGGTAGGGTTAAGCAATCAGCCCCAGCATTTT.

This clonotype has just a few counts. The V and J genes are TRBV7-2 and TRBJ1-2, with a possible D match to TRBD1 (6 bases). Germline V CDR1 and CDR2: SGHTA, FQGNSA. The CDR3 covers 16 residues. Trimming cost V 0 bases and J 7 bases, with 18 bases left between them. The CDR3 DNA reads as TGTGCCAGCAGCTTAGCGTCGGGGGGCAGGGTTGGTGGCTACACCTTC. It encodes CASSLASGGRVGGYTF.